This T cell receptor (beta chain) was documented in a study of cytomegalovirus exposure and HLA in healthy donors. The donors gave bone marrow, and they were healthy. About this clone: Antigen: not known.

Germline V gene data show CDR1 as SGHTA and CDR2 as FQGNSA. V was pared by 6 bases and J by 4 bases, with 4 bases of the junction left unmatched. The CDR3 spans 14 residues. Researchers ran the PCR with 60 Vbeta and 13 Jbeta primers. Generated by immunoSEQ multiplex PCR, the TCRdb table keeps only in-frame clones and is missing some. Among about 120,000 clones listed, around 84% were seen once. Study-wide results and limits: In all likelihood, a cluster of highly shared sequence variants was a sequencing artifact. Later analysis associated a missense DCLRE1C variant with TCR beta V- and J-gene trimming.

The receptor was isolated from a woman in her twenties or thirties in good health and CMV-seropositive. The sample was PBMCs. The chain has TRBV7-2 and TRBJ2-2, with 8 bases fitting TRBD1. CDR3 in amino acids: CASRPGGSTGELFF. CDR3 in DNA: TGTGCCAGCAGGCCAGGGGGCAGCACCGGGGAGCTGTTTTTT.